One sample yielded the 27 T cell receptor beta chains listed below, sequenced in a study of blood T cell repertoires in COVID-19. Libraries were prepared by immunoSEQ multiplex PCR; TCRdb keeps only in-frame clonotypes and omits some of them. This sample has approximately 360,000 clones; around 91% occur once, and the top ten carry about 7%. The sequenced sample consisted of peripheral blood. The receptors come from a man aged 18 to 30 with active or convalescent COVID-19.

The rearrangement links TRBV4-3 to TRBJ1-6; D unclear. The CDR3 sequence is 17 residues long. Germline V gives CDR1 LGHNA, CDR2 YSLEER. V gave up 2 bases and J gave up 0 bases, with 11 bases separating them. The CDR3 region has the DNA TGCGCCAGCAGCCAACGCTACCCGAGCTCCTATAATTCACCCCTCCACTTT. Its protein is CASSQRYPSSYNSPLHF.

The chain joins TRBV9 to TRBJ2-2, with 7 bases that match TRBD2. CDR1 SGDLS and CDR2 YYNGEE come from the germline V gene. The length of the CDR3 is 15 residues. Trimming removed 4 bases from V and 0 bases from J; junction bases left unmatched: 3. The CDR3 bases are TGTGCCAGCAGCATCGGGACTACGAACACCGGGGAGCTGTTTTTT. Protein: CASSIGTTNTGELFF.

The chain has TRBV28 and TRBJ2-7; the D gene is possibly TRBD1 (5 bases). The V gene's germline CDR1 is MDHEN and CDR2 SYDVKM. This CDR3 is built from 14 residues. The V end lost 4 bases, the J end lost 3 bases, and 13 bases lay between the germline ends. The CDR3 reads CASSSLTAIYEQYF. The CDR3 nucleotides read TGTGCCAGCAGTTCCCTGACAGCGATCTACGAGCAGTACTTC.

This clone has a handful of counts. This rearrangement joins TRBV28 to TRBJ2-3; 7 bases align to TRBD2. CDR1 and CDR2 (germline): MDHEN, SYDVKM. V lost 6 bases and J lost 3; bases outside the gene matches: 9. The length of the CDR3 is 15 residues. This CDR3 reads CASRHGLVGTDTQYF. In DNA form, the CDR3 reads TGTGCCAGCAGACATGGACTAGTCGGTACAGATACGCAGTATTTT.

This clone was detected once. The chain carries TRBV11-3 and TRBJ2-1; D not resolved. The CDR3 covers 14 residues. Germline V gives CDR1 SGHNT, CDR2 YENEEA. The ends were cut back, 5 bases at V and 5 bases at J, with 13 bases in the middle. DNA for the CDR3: TGTGCCAGCAGCCCCGTGGGCCTCGACAATGAGCAGTTCTTC. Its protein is CASSPVGLDNEQFF.

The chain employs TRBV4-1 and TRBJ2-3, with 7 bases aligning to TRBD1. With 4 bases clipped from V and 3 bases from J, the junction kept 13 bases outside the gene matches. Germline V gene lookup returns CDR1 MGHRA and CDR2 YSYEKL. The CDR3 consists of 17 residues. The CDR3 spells CASSPQRDMTGTDTQYF. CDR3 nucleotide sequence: TGCGCCAGCAGCCCACAAAGAGATATGACAGGGACAGATACGCAGTATTTT.

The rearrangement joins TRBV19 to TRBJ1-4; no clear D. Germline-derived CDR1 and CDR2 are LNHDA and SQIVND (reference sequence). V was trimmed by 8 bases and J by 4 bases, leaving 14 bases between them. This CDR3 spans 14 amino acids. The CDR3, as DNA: TGTGCCAGTTGCCCGAGCGTGAATAATGAAAAACTGTTTTTT. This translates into CASCPSVNNEKLFF.

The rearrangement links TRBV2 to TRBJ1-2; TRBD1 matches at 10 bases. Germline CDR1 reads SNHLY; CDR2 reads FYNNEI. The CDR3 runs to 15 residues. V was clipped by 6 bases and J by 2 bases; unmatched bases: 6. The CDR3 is CASSPDRGRNYGYTF. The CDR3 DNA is TGTGCCAGCAGCCCAGACAGGGGGCGCAACTATGGCTACACCTTC.

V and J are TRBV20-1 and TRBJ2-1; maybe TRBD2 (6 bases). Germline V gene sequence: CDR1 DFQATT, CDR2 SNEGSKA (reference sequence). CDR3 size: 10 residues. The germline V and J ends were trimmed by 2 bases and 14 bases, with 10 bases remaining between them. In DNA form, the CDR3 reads TGCAGTGCTAGACGGGAGCAGGAGTTCTTC. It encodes CSARREQEFF.

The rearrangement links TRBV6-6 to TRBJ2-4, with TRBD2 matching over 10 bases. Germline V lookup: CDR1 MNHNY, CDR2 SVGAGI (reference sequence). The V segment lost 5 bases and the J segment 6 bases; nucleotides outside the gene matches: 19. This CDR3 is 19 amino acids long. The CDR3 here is CASSPRWLAGAGSGNIQYF. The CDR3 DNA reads TGTGCCAGCAGTCCCAGATGGCTAGCGGGAGCCGGGTCGGGAAACATTCAGTACTTC.

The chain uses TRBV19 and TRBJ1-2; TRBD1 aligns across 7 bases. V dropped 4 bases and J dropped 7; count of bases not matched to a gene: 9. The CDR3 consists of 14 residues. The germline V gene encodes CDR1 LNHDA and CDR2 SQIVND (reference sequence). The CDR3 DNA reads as TGTGCCAGTAGTAACGCTGACAGGGTATCTGGCTACACCTTC. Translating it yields CASSNADRVSGYTF.

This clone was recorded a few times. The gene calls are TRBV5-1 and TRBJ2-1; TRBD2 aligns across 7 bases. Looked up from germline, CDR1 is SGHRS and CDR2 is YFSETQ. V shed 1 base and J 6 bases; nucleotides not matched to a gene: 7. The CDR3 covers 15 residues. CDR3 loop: CASSLILAATNEQFF. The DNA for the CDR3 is TGCGCCAGCAGCTTGATCCTAGCGGCTACCAATGAGCAGTTCTTC.

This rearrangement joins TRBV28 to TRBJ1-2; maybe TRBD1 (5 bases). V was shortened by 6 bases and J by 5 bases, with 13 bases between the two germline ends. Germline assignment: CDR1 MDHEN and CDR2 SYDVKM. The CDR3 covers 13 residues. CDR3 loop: CASRGPTAYGYTF. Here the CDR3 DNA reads TGTGCCAGCAGGGGCCCGACAGCGTATGGCTACACCTTC.

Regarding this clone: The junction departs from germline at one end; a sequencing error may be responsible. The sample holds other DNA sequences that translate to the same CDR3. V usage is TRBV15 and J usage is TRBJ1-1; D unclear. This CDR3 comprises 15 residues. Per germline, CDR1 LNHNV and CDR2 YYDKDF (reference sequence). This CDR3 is CATSRDRSLRTEAFF. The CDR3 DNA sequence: TGTGCCACCAGCAGAGATCGGTCACTGAGGACTGAGGCTTTCTTT.

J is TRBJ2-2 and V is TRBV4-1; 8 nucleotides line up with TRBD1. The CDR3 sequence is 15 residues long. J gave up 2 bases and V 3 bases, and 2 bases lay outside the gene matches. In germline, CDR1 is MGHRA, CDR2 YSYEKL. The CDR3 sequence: CASSQTGANTGELFF. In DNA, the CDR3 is TGCGCCAGCAGCCAGACAGGGGCCAACACCGGGGAGCTGTTTTTT.

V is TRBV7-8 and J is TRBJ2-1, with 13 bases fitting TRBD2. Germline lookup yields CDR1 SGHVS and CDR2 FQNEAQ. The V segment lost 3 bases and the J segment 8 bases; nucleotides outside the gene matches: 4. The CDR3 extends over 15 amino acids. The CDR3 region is CASSFELAGGDEQFF. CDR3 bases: TGTGCCAGCAGCTTTGAACTAGCGGGAGGGGATGAGCAGTTCTTC.

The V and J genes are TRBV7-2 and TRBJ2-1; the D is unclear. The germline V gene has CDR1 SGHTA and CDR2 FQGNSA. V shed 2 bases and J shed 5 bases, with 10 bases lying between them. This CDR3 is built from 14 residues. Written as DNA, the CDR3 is TGTGCCAGCAGCTTATCCGGGTCTGACAATGAGCAGTTCTTC. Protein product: CASSLSGSDNEQFF.

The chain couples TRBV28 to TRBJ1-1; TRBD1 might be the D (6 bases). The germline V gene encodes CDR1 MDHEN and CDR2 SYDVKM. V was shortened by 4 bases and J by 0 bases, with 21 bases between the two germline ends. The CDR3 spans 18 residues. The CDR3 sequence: CASSSGAIPGQLNTEAFF. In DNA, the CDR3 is TGTGCCAGCAGTTCCGGAGCCATTCCGGGACAACTGAACACTGAAGCTTTCTTT.

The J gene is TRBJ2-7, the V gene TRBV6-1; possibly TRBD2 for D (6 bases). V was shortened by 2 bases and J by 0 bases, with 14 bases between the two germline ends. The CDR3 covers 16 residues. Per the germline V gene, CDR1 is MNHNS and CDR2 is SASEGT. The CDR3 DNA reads TGTGCCAGCAGTGAACGTAGGGTCGGGGGCTCCTACGAGCAGTACTTC. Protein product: CASSERRVGGSYEQYF.

CDR3 DNA: TGCAGCGTTGCGGGGGGCACCGGGGAGCTGTTTTTT. Encoded protein: CSVAGGTGELFF. V usage is TRBV29-1 and J usage is TRBJ2-2, with TRBD2 identical over 7 bases. The V gene's germline CDR1 is SQVTM and CDR2 ANQGSEA. The CDR3 has 12 amino acids. V lost 4 bases, J lost 4 bases, and 0 bases stayed unmatched.

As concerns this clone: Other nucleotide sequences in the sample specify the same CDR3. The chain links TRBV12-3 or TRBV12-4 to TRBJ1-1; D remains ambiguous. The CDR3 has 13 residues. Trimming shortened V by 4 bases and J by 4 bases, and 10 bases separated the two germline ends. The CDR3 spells CASSYGGGTEAFF. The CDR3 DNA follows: TGTGCCAGCAGTTACGGCGGTGGCACTGAAGCTTTCTTT.

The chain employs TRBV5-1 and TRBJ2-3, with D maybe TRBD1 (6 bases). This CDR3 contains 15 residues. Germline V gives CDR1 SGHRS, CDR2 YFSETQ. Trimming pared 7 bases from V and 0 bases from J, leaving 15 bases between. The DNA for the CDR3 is TGCGCCAGCGCCAGGGGCCTTACTAGCACAGATACGCAGTATTTT. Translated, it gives CASARGLTSTDTQYF.

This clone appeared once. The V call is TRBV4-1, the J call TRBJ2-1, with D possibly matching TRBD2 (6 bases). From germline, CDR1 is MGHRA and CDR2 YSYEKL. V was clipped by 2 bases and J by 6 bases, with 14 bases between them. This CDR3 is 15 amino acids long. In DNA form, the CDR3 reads TGCGCCAGCAGCCAAAACGGGCGGGACCTCAATGAGCAGTTCTTC. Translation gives CASSQNGRDLNEQFF.

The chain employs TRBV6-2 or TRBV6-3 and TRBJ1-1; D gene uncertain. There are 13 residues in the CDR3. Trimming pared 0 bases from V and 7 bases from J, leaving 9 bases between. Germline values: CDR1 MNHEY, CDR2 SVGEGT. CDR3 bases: TGTGCCAGCAGTTACTCAAGGTCGGGTGAAGCTTTCTTT. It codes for CASSYSRSGEAFF.

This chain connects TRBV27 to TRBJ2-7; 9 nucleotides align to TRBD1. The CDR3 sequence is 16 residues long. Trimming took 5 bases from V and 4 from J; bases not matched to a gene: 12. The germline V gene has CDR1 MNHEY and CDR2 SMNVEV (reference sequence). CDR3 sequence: CASSPAGGQGQYEQYF. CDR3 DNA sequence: TGTGCCAGCAGTCCGGCAGGGGGACAGGGCCAATACGAGCAGTACTTC.

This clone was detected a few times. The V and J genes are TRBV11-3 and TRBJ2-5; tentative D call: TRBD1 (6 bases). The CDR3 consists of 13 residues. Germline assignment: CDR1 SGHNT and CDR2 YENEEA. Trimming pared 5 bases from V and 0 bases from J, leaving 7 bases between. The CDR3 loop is CASSRDNQETQYF. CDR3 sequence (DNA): TGTGCCAGCAGCCGGGACAACCAAGAGACCCAGTACTTC. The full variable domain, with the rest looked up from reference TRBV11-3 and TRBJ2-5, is EAGVVQSPRYKIIEKKQPVAFWCNPISGHNTLYWYLQNLGQGPELLIRYENEEAVDDSQLPKDRFSAERLKGVDSTLKIQPAELGDSAVYLCASSRDNQETQYFGPGTRLLVL.

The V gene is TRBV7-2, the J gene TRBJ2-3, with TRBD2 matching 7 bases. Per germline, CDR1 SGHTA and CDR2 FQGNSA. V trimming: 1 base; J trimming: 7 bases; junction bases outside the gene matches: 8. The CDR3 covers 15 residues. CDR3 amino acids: CASSLEAGEPYTQYF. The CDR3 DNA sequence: TGTGCCAGCAGCTTAGAGGCGGGAGAGCCGTATACGCAGTATTTT.